Below are 25 T cell receptor beta chains sequenced from a single sample in a study of technical replicates of blood from a few donors. Produced via immunoSEQ multiplex PCR; TCRdb's table is partial and in-frame only. The sample shows around 16,000 clones, approximately 88% of them seen only once. Sequenced input: PBMCs. These receptors all stem from a human donor in good health.

Concerning this clone: Its ends do not fully match the called genes, so a read error is possible. J is TRBJ2-1 and V is TRBV2; TRBD2 aligns across 11 bases. The CDR3 loop spans 12 amino acids. Per germline, CDR1 SNHLY and CDR2 FYNNEI. CDR3 bases: TGTGCCAGCAGTGTATTAGCGGGGGGGTGGATCTTC. Its protein product is CASSVLAGGWIF.

The chain uses TRBV12-5 and TRBJ2-1; the D is unclear. This CDR3 has 11 amino acids. Trimming took 4 bases from V and 5 from J, leaving 3 bases between them. The V gene's germline CDR1 is LGHNT and CDR2 FRNRAP. DNA for the CDR3: TGTGCTAGTGGTTCAGACAATGAGCAGTTCTTC. This translates into CASGSDNEQFF.

This sequence joins TRBV30 and TRBJ2-7, with 11 bases lining up with TRBD2. CDR3 length: 16 amino acids. The J segment lost 2 bases and the V segment lost 5 bases, leaving 11 bases of the junction unmatched. Germline V CDR1 and CDR2: GTSNPN, SVGIG (reference sequence). CDR3 nucleotide sequence: TGTGCCTGGGGCCCACCTAGCGGGAGGCCTCCCTACGAGCAGTACTTC. Translation gives CAWGPPSGRPPYEQYF.

This clone showed up just once. This chain joins TRBV5-6 and TRBJ1-3; TRBD1 matches at 11 bases. CDR1 is SGHDT and CDR2 is YYEEEE in the germline V gene. V gave up 4 bases and J gave up 2 bases; unmatched junction bases: 8. The CDR3 has 17 residues. Here the CDR3 reads CASSPPPGQGAGNTIYF. DNA for the CDR3: TGTGCCAGCAGCCCTCCGCCGGGACAGGGGGCTGGAAACACCATATATTTT.

The chain links TRBV11-2 to TRBJ2-3; tentatively, D is TRBD1 or TRBD2 (5 bases each). The germline V gene encodes CDR1 SGHAT and CDR2 FQNNGV. The CDR3 has 14 residues. V was cut by 10 bases and J by 1 base, with 15 bases left in between. The CDR3 sequence: CATRGAERTDTQYF. The CDR3 DNA reads TGTGCCACCAGAGGGGCCGAACGCACAGATACGCAGTATTTT.

In its sample, this clone was seen once. The chain couples TRBV19 to TRBJ2-3, with 12 bases aligning to TRBD2. J gave up 2 bases and V 7 bases, and 13 bases lay outside the gene matches. The CDR3 consists of 18 residues. Germline values: CDR1 LNHDA, CDR2 SQIVND (reference sequence). As DNA, the CDR3 is TGTGCCAGTAAAGGGGAGAGACTAGCGGGAGTTATCACAGATACGCAGTATTTT. Translated: CASKGERLAGVITDTQYF.

The V gene is TRBV5-6, the J gene TRBJ2-7; 8 bases fit TRBD1. Germline CDR1 SGHDT, CDR2 YYEEEE. This CDR3 has 16 residues. The ends lost 2 bases at V and 3 bases at J; junction bases unmatched: 10. CDR3 bases: TGTGCCAGCAGCTTAGCCCCAGGGGGCGAGCGCTACGAGCAGTACTTC. Its translation is CASSLAPGGERYEQYF.

The chain combines TRBV15 with TRBJ1-1; D call uncertain. The germline V gene encodes CDR1 LNHNV and CDR2 YYDKDF (reference sequence). The CDR3 is 13 amino acids. Trimming took 4 bases from V and 6 from J, leaving 12 bases between them. CDR3 bases: TGTGCCACCAGCACCCGGGGTACCGCTGAAGCTTTCTTT. It translates to CATSTRGTAEAFF. The full variable domain, with the rest looked up from reference TRBV15 and TRBJ1-1, is DAMVIQNPRYQVTQFGKPVTLSCSQTLNHNVMYWYQQKSSQAPKLLFHYYDKDFNNEADTPDNFQSRRPNTSFCFLDIRSPGLGDTAMYLCATSTRGTAEAFFGQGTRLTVV.

The V and J genes are TRBV6-1 and TRBJ2-1; possible D gene TRBD1, 5 bases. The CDR3 consists of 18 residues. Trimming removed 4 bases at V and 0 bases at J, with 19 bases between. Germline V gene data show CDR1 as MNHNS and CDR2 as SASEGT. CDR3 in amino acids: CASSGPPKGPSSYNEQFF. CDR3 sequence (DNA): TGTGCCAGCAGTGGCCCCCCCAAGGGGCCGAGCTCCTACAATGAGCAGTTCTTC.

The chain uses TRBV5-6 and TRBJ2-3; D is undetermined. This CDR3 spans 14 amino acids. The ends were cut back, 0 bases at V and 0 bases at J, with 5 bases in the middle. The germline CDR1 and CDR2 sequences are SGHDT and YYEEEE. As DNA, the CDR3 is TGTGCCAGCAGCTTGGGGCCTAGCACAGATACGCAGTATTTT. This codes for CASSLGPSTDTQYF. Complete variable domain (other parts from reference TRBV5-6 and TRBJ2-3): DAGVTQSPTHLIKTRGQQVTLRCSPKSGHDTVSWYQQALGQGPQFIFQYYEEEERQRGNFPDRFSGHQFPNYSSELNVNALLLGDSALYLCASSLGPSTDTQYFGPGTRLTVL.

V gene TRBV6-6 combines with J gene TRBJ2-2; 9 bases fit TRBD2. Trimming at V came to 7 bases and at J to 4 bases, leaving 10 bases not matched to a gene. Per germline, CDR1 MNHNY and CDR2 SVGAGI (reference sequence). CDR3 length equals 16 residues. CDR3 protein: CASNLAGIGSTGELFF. CDR3 DNA sequence: TGTGCCAGCAACCTAGCGGGAATCGGATCCACCGGGGAGCTGTTTTTT.

This chain joins TRBV5-4 and TRBJ1-1, with D maybe TRBD1 (5 bases). With 6 bases removed from V and 3 bases from J, the gap between germline ends came to 18 bases. CDR1 is SGHNT and CDR2 is YYREEE in the germline V gene (reference sequence). The CDR3 runs 15 residues. The DNA of the CDR3 is TGTGCCAGCACCCTCCCTGGGGCGGGGGACACTGAAGCTTTCTTT. Protein sequence: CASTLPGAGDTEAFF.

The genes are TRBV18 and TRBJ2-7, with a tentative D call TRBD2 (6 bases). V was shortened by 0 bases and J by 4 bases, with 16 bases between the two germline ends. The germline gives CDR1 KGHSH, CDR2 LQKENI. The CDR3 runs to 16 residues. The CDR3 reads CASSPPVEGRTYEQYF. CDR3 bases: TGTGCCAGCTCACCACCGGTGGAAGGGAGGACGTACGAGCAGTACTTC.

The count of this clone is one. The chain joins TRBV30 to TRBJ1-5; perhaps TRBD1 as D (6 bases). This CDR3 has 13 residues. The germline CDR1 and CDR2 sequences are GTSNPN and SVGIG (reference sequence). Between the trimmed V and J ends, which lost 5 bases and 3 bases, there was a span of 11 bases. CDR3 in amino acids: CAWSGQPNQPQHF. CDR3 in DNA: TGTGCCTGGTCCGGACAGCCCAATCAGCCCCAGCATTTT.

The rearrangement links TRBV19 to TRBJ2-1; 11 bases are a match to TRBD2. Per the germline V gene, CDR1 is LNHDA and CDR2 is SQIVND (reference sequence). V dropped 8 bases and J dropped 9; count of bases not matched to a gene: 9. This CDR3 has 14 amino acids. The DNA of the CDR3 is TGTGCCAGTGATACTAGCGGGAGAAAGGGTGAGCAGTTCTTC. It translates to CASDTSGRKGEQFF.

This clone appeared a few times. V is TRBV4-2 and J is TRBJ2-7; D unresolved. This CDR3 region has 13 residues. From germline, CDR1 is LGHNA and CDR2 YNFKEQ. The V end was cut by 2 bases, the J end by 3 bases, with 8 bases between. Here the CDR3 DNA reads TGTGCCAGCAGCCAAACCCGAGACTACGAGCAGTACTTC. It yields the protein CASSQTRDYEQYF.

As concerns this clone: Germline and junction disagree at one end, which may indicate a read error. The chain couples TRBV18 to TRBJ2-3, with 9 bases aligning to TRBD1. The CDR3 has 13 amino acids. Germline V gives CDR1 KGHSH, CDR2 LQKENI. Here the CDR3 reads CTSSQGAADTQYF. The CDR3 DNA follows: TGTACCAGCTCACAGGGGGCGGCAGATACGCAGTATTTT. The full variable domain, its missing parts supplied by reference TRBV18 and TRBJ2-3, is NAGVMQNPRHLVRRRGQEARLRCSPMKGHSHVYWYRQLPEEGLKFMVYLQKENIIDESGMPKERFSAEFPKEGPSILRIQQVVRGDSAAYFCTSSQGAADTQYFGPGTRLTVL.

The chain uses TRBV6-1 and TRBJ1-4, with D perhaps matching TRBD1 (6 bases). With 0 bases removed from V and 8 bases from J, the gap between germline ends came to 13 bases. The CDR3 extends over 15 amino acids. Germline CDR1 MNHNS, CDR2 SASEGT. Here the CDR3 reads CASSEARGGVEKLFF. CDR3 sequence (DNA): TGTGCCAGCAGTGAAGCGAGGGGGGGGGTGGAAAAACTGTTTTTT.

The chain combines TRBV5-6 with TRBJ1-2; maybe TRBD1 (5 bases). In germline, CDR1 is SGHDT, CDR2 YYEEEE. V dropped 1 base and J dropped 8 bases, with 21 bases sitting between them. The CDR3 length is 16 residues. CDR3 loop: CASSLKGVGGIRGYTF. The CDR3 DNA sequence: TGTGCCAGCAGCTTGAAAGGAGTGGGGGGGATTAGAGGCTACACCTTC.

This CDR3 is CASTRTGAALSSGYTF. In nucleotides, the CDR3 is TGTGCCAGCACTCGGACAGGGGCGGCGTTAAGTTCTGGCTACACCTTC. The chain has TRBV27 and TRBJ1-2; TRBD1 matches 9 bases. The CDR3 is 16 amino acids. Trimming took 7 bases from V and 7 from J; bases not matched to a gene: 16. Germline V gene sequence: CDR1 MNHEY, CDR2 SMNVEV (reference sequence).

The J gene is TRBJ2-7, the V gene TRBV6-6; possibly TRBD1 for D (6 bases). Between the trimmed V and J ends, which lost 8 bases and 3 bases, there was a span of 8 bases. CDR3 length equals 11 residues. Germline CDR1 reads MNHNY; CDR2 reads SVGAGI (reference sequence). Here the CDR3 reads CASQQGYEQYF. The CDR3 bases are TGTGCCAGCCAACAGGGCTACGAGCAGTACTTC.

The chain carries TRBV6-6 and TRBJ1-1; a weak D match, TRBD1 (6 bases). This CDR3 region has 12 residues. Between the trimmed V and J ends, which lost 7 bases and 3 bases, there was a span of 9 bases. Germline V gene sequence: CDR1 MNHNY, CDR2 SVGAGI (reference sequence). The chain's CDR3 is CASNRVDTEAFF. The CDR3 nucleotides are TGTGCCAGCAACAGGGTGGACACTGAAGCTTTCTTT.

This chain links TRBV29-1 with TRBJ1-2; D remains unclear. The germline V gene has CDR1 SQVTM and CDR2 ANQGSEA. V lost 4 bases to trimming and J lost 1 base, with 10 bases between them. The CDR3 covers 13 residues. The CDR3 spells CSVGSEVNYGYTF. In DNA form, the CDR3 reads TGCAGCGTTGGGTCGGAGGTTAACTATGGCTACACCTTC.

This sequence joins TRBV30 and TRBJ2-1; TRBD1 might be the D (5 bases). This CDR3 comprises 12 residues. From germline, CDR1 is GTSNPN and CDR2 SVGIG (reference sequence). Trimming took 6 bases from V and 7 from J, leaving 13 bases between them. The CDR3: CACSNQGNEQFF. The CDR3 nucleotides are TGTGCCTGCAGCAATCAGGGAAATGAGCAGTTCTTC.

The chain joins TRBV6-5 to TRBJ2-3; the match to TRBD2 covers 9 bases. CDR1 is MNHEY, CDR2 SVGAGI, per germline. With 7 bases clipped from V and 6 bases from J, the junction kept 14 bases outside the gene matches. The CDR3 totals 16 residues. CDR3 DNA sequence: TGTGCCAGCACTTATTGGGCGGGAGGGTCGGTGGATACGCAGTATTTT. Protein: CASTYWAGGSVDTQYF.